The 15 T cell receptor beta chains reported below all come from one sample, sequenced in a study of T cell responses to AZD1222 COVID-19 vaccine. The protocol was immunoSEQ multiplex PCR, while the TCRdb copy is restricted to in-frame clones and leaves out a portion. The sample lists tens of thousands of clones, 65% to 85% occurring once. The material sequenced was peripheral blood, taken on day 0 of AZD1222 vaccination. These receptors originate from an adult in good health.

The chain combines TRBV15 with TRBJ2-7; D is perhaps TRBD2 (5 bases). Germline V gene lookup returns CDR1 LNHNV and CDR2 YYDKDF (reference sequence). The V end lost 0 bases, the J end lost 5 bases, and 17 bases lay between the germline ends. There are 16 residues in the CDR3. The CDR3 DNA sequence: TGTGCCACCAGCAGAGAGCGACGGACTTTTGGGGACGAGCAGTACTTC. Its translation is CATSRERRTFGDEQYF.

CDR3 nucleotides: TGTGCCAGCAGTTGGGCGACGGGAAATCAGCCCCAGCATTTT. Its protein product is CASSWATGNQPQHF. The chain joins TRBV6-5 to TRBJ1-5; D remains ambiguous. This CDR3 has 14 residues. V gave up 4 bases and J gave up 4 bases, with 11 bases separating them. Germline loops: CDR1 MNHEY, CDR2 SVGAGI.

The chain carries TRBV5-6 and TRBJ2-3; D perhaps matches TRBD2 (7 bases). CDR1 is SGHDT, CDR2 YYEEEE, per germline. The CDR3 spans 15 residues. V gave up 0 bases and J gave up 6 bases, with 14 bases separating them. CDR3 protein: CASSLVRGARDTQYF. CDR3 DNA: TGTGCCAGCAGCTTGGTACGGGGGGCGCGTGATACGCAGTATTTT. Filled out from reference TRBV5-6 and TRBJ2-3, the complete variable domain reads DAGVTQSPTHLIKTRGQQVTLRCSPKSGHDTVSWYQQALGQGPQFIFQYYEEEERQRGNFPDRFSGHQFPNYSSELNVNALLLGDSALYLCASSLVRGARDTQYFGPGTRLTVL.

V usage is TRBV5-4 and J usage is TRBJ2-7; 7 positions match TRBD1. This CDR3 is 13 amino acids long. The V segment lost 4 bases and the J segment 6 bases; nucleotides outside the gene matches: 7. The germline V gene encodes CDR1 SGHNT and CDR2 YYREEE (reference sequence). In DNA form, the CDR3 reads TGTGCCAGCAGCACCAACGACAGGGTCGAGCAGTACTTC. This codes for CASSTNDRVEQYF.

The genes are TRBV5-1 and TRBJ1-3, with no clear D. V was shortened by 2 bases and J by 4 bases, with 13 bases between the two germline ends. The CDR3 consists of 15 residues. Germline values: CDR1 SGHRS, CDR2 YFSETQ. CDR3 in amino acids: CASSFVGTEGNTIYF. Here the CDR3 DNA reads TGCGCCAGCAGCTTCGTGGGTACAGAAGGAAACACCATATATTTT.

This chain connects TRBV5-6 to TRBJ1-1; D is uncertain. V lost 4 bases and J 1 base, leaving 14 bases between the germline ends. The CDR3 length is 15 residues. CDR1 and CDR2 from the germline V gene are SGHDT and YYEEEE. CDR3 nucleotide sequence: TGTGCCAGCAGCCGTACATCCGGTGGGAACACTGAAGCTTTCTTT. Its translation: CASSRTSGGNTEAFF. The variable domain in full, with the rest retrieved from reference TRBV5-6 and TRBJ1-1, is DAGVTQSPTHLIKTRGQQVTLRCSPKSGHDTVSWYQQALGQGPQFIFQYYEEEERQRGNFPDRFSGHQFPNYSSELNVNALLLGDSALYLCASSRTSGGNTEAFFGQGTRLTVV.

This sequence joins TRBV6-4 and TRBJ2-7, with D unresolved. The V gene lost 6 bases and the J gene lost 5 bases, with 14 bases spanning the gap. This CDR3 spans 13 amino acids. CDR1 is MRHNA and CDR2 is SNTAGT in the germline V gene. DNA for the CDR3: TGTGCCAGCAGCTATCGTGTGGGCCACGAGCAGTACTTC. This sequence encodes CASSYRVGHEQYF.

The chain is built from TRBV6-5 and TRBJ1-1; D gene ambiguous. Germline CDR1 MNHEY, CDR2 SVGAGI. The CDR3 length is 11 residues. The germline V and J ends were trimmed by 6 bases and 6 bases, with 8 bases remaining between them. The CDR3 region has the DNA TGTGCCAGCAGGGGAAGGGCTGAAGCTTTCTTT. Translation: CASRGRAEAFF.

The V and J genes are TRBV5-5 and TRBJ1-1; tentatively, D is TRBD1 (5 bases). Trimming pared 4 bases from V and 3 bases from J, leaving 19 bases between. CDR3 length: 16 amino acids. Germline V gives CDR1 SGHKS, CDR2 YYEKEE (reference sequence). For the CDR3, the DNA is TGTGCCAGCAGCCTCACCTGGGGGGGAAAGTACACTGAAGCTTTCTTT. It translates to CASSLTWGGKYTEAFF.

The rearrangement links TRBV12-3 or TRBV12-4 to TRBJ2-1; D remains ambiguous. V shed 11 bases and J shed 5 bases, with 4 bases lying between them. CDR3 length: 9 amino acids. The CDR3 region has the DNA TGTGCCCACGACAATGAGCAGTTCTTC. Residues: CAHDNEQFF.

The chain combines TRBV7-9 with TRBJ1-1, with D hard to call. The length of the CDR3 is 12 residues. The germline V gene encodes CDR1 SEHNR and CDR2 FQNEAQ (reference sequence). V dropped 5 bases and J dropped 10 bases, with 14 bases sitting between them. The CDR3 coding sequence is TGTGCCAGCAGCCCCAATACATGGACAGCTTTCTTT. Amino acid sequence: CASSPNTWTAFF.

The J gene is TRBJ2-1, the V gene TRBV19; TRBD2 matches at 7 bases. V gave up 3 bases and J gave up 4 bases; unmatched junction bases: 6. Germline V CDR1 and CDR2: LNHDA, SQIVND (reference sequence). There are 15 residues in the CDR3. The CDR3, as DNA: TGTGCCAGTAGTATTACCGGGGGGACTTACAATGAGCAGTTCTTC. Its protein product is CASSITGGTYNEQFF.

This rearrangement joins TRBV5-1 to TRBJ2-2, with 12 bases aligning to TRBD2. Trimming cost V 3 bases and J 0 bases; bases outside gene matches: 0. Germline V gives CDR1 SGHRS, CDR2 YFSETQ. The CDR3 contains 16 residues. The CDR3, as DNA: TGCGCCAGCAGCTCTAGCGGGGGGGCGAACACCGGGGAGCTGTTTTTT. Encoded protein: CASSSSGGANTGELFF.

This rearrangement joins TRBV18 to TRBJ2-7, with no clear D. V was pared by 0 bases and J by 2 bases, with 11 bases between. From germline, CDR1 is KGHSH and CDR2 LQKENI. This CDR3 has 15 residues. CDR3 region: CASSPPSAEAYEQYF. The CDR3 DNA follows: TGTGCCAGCTCACCACCGAGTGCAGAAGCCTACGAGCAGTACTTC. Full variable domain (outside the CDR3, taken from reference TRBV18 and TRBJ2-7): NAGVMQNPRHLVRRRGQEARLRCSPMKGHSHVYWYRQLPEEGLKFMVYLQKENIIDESGMPKERFSAEFPKEGPSILRIQQVVRGDSAAYFCASSPPSAEAYEQYFGPGTRLTVT.

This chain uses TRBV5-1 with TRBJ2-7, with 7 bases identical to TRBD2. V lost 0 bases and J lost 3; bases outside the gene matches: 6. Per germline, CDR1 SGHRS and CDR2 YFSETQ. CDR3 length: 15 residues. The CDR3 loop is CASSLGLADIYEQYF. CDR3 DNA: TGCGCCAGCAGCTTGGGCCTAGCGGACATCTACGAGCAGTACTTC.